This paragraph covers one T cell receptor (beta chain) sequence. Germline V gene data show CDR1 as SGHDT and CDR2 as YYEEEE. The CDR3 contains 15 residues. Deletions cut 4 bases from V and 5 bases from J, with 18 bases between. This entry is derived from a study of control samples from healthy donors and cancer patients. Sequencing was performed with immunoSEQ multiplex PCR; in TCRdb, only in-frame clones are kept and a portion is missing. The sample contains more than 70,000 clones, just under 90% of which appear only once. Sample: PBMCs. This clonotype originated in a man aged 55 to 70 with lung cancer. The gene calls are TRBV5-6 and TRBJ1-2; tentatively, D is TRBD1 (5 bases). CDR3 sequence: CASSLSGTMVYGYTF. DNA for the CDR3: TGTGCCAGCAGCCTCTCGGGGACGATGGTATATGGCTACACCTTC.